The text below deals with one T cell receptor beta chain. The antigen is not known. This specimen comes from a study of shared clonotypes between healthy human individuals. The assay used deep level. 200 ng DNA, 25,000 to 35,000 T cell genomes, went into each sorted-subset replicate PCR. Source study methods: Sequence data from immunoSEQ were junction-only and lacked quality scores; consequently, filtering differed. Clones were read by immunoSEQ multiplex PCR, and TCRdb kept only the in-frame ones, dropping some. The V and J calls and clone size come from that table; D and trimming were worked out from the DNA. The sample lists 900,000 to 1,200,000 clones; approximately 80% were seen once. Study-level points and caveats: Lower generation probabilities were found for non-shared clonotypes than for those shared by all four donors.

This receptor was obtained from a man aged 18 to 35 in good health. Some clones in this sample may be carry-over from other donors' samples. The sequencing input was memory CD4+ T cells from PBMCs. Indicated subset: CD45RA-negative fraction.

The CDR3 reads CASSPPSYEQYF. CDR3 sequence (DNA): TGTGCCAGCAGCCCACCCTCGTATGAGCAGTACTTC. The chain joins TRBV4-2 to TRBJ2-5, with D uncertain. The V end was cut by 4 bases, the J end by 11 bases, with 14 bases between. Germline CDR1 LGHNA, CDR2 YNFKEQ. This CDR3 is built from 12 residues.